This TCR beta chain was sequenced in a study of T cell clonality in common variable immunodeficiency. The study's findings and limits: Reportedly, TCR beta sequences from common variable immunodeficiency showed fewer deletions and N-nucleotide insertions.

Diagnosis required reduced IgG, IgA and/or IgM with specific antibody deficiency. Replacement immunoglobulin had been given to every CVID subject for at least one year. Germline loops: CDR1 LNHDA, CDR2 SQIVND (reference sequence). Germline trimming cut 3 bases from V and 0 bases from J; bases unmatched to any gene: 8. The CDR3 spans 17 residues. Method: immunoSEQ multiplex PCR; TCRdb's copy keeps in-frame clones and lacks some. The repertoire table contains about 15,000 clones. In the case of this clone: No antigen is known for it. The read ends 3 residues shy of where the CDR3 ends; the end is completed using the germline J gene.

The receptor was derived from a human donor with common variable immunodeficiency. The sample taken for sequencing was peripheral blood mononuclear cells. This rearrangement joins TRBV19 to TRBJ2-5, with 9 nucleotides matching TRBD1. The CDR3 sequence is CASSIRTGATHQETQYF. CDR3 bases read: TGTGCCAGTAGTATTAGGACAGGGGCTACCCACCAAGAGACC. Complete variable domain (other parts from reference TRBV19 and TRBJ2-5): DGGITQSPKYLFRKEGQNVTLSCEQNLNHDAMYWYRQDPGQGLRLIYYSQIVNDFQKGDIAEGYSVSREKKESFPLTVTSAQKNPTAFYLCASSIRTGATHQETQYFGPGTRLLVL.